A single sample is the source of the 27 T cell receptor beta chains below, sequenced in a study of early T cells in non-severe SARS-CoV-2 infection. TCRdb reanalysed the 5' RACE reads using MiXCR and keeps one entry per CDR3 protein. Of 40,000 to 55,000 distinct CDR3 sequences listed, about a quarter are singletons. Material: whole blood, obtained at baseline. These receptors all stem from an adult who was a healthcare worker with PCR-confirmed SARS-CoV-2 infection or an uninfected control (not recorded which).

This clonotype was seen more than once but under ten times. V usage is TRBV7-8 and J usage is TRBJ1-2; D not resolved. The germline gives CDR1 SGHVS, CDR2 FQNEAQ. The CDR3 is made up of 13 amino acids. V was trimmed by 2 bases and J by 2 bases, leaving 6 bases between them. CDR3 region: CASSLWRNYGYTF. The DNA for the CDR3 is TGTGCCAGCAGCTTATGGCGCAACTATGGCTACACCTTC. Looking up the rest from reference TRBV7-8 and TRBJ1-2 gives the full variable domain: GAGVSQSPRYKVAKRGQDVALRCDPISGHVSLFWYQQALGQGPEFLTYFQNEAQLDKSGLPSDRFFAERPEGSVSTLKIQRTQQEDSAVYLCASSLWRNYGYTFGSGTRLTVV.

The table lists this clonotype with a few counts. The V gene is TRBV25-1, the J gene TRBJ1-1; D gene uncertain. CDR1 is MGHDK and CDR2 is SYGVNS in the germline V gene. V lost 3 bases and J lost 6, with 8 bases in between. The CDR3 runs to 12 residues. The CDR3 bases are TGTGCCAGCAGTGACCGAGGGCCTGAAGCTTTCTTT. Translating gives CASSDRGPEAFF.

This clonotype was seen a handful of times. V gene TRBV2 combines with J gene TRBJ2-1, with D possibly being TRBD1 or TRBD2 (5 bases each). V lost 7 bases and J 5 bases, leaving 12 bases between the germline ends. The V gene's germline CDR1 is SNHLY and CDR2 FYNNEI. The CDR3 is 13 residues long. The CDR3, as DNA: TGTGCCAGCACCGGGACCGCCAACAATGAGCAGTTCTTC. It specifies CASTGTANNEQFF.

The gene calls are TRBV25-1 and TRBJ2-7; D might be TRBD1 (5 bases). V was shortened by 9 bases and J by 3 bases, with 15 bases between the two germline ends. The CDR3 length is 13 residues. In germline, CDR1 is MGHDK, CDR2 SYGVNS. This chain's CDR3 is CASTADRNYEQYF. In nucleotides, the CDR3 is TGTGCCAGTACAGCCGACAGAAACTACGAGCAGTACTTC.

This clonotype came up a few times. The V gene is TRBV11-2, the J gene TRBJ2-1, with TRBD1 identical over 7 bases. The J segment lost 9 bases and the V segment lost 4 bases, leaving 15 bases of the junction unmatched. Per germline, CDR1 SGHAT and CDR2 FQNNGV. The CDR3 is 16 amino acids. In DNA, the CDR3 is TGTGCCAGCAGCTCGCTCGAGACAGGGCCGAGACGTGAGCAGTTCTTC. Translated: CASSSLETGPRREQFF.

This clonotype appeared a few times. CDR3 protein: CASRGHPPLYEQYF. In DNA form, the CDR3 reads TGTGCCAGCAGGGGACATCCCCCCCTCTACGAGCAGTACTTC. This rearrangement joins TRBV6-5 to TRBJ2-7, with D perhaps TRBD1 (6 bases). In germline, CDR1 is MNHEY, CDR2 SVGAGI. Deletions cut 6 bases from V and 3 bases from J, with 15 bases between. The CDR3 is 14 residues long.

The genes are TRBV7-3 and TRBJ2-2, with D possibly matching TRBD1 (6 bases). Trimming removed 5 bases at V and 6 bases at J, with 10 bases between. The CDR3 runs to 13 residues. CDR1 and CDR2 from the germline V gene are SGHTA and FQGTGA. This CDR3 is CASSPRGAGELFF. The CDR3 DNA is TGTGCCAGCAGCCCCAGGGGTGCCGGGGAGCTGTTTTTT.

The sample holds a few counts of this clonotype. V is TRBV18 and J is TRBJ1-1; D perhaps matches TRBD1 (6 bases). Trimming pared 0 bases from V and 5 bases from J, leaving 16 bases between. CDR3 length: 16 residues. Per germline, CDR1 KGHSH and CDR2 LQKENI. The CDR3 region has the DNA TGTGCCAGCTCACCACCAAGGGACACCATTAGGACTGAAGCTTTCTTT. Its protein is CASSPPRDTIRTEAFF.

V usage is TRBV20-1 and J usage is TRBJ1-6, with unresolved D. Germline assignment: CDR1 DFQATT and CDR2 SNEGSKA (reference sequence). V lost 0 bases to trimming and J lost 0 bases, with 6 bases between them. CDR3 length equals 15 residues. CDR3 sequence: CSAREGSSYNSPLHF. As DNA, the CDR3 is TGCAGTGCTAGAGAGGGCAGCTCCTATAATTCACCCCTCCACTTT.

Only a few counts were recorded for this clonotype. The rearrangement uses TRBV29-1 and TRBJ1-1; no reliable D call. V dropped 0 bases and J dropped 11 bases, with 7 bases sitting between them. Germline V gives CDR1 SQVTM, CDR2 ANQGSEA. This CDR3 is 10 amino acids long. The CDR3 loop reads CSVEDIHAFF. In DNA, the CDR3 is TGCAGCGTTGAAGACATCCATGCTTTCTTT.

This clonotype was observed a handful of times. V usage is TRBV4-2 and J usage is TRBJ2-7; 10 nucleotides match TRBD1. The CDR3 loop spans 14 amino acids. Germline V gene sequence: CDR1 LGHNA, CDR2 YNFKEQ. J gave up 6 bases and V 3 bases, and 5 bases lay outside the gene matches. CDR3 in DNA: TGTGCCAGCAGCCAGAGCGGGACAGGGGTCGAGCAGTACTTC. Protein sequence: CASSQSGTGVEQYF.

This clonotype was seen a few times. The rearrangement uses TRBV29-1 and TRBJ2-5; D is unclear. Germline V gives CDR1 SQVTM, CDR2 ANQGSEA. The CDR3 consists of 14 residues. V gave up 4 bases and J gave up 3 bases, with 15 bases separating them. The CDR3, as DNA: TGCAGCGTTGCCCCCCAGAATCGAGAAGAGACCCAGTACTTC. This sequence encodes CSVAPQNREETQYF.

This clonotype was picked up many times. This chain links TRBV20-1 with TRBJ1-6, with D possibly being TRBD1 (6 bases). This CDR3 comprises 12 residues. Germline values: CDR1 DFQATT, CDR2 SNEGSKA (reference sequence). The V end was cut by 8 bases, the J end by 5 bases, with 10 bases between. The CDR3 DNA sequence: TGCAGTACAGGGATTGATAATTCACCCCTCCACTTT. It encodes CSTGIDNSPLHF.

This clonotype was observed a handful of times. The rearrangement joins TRBV7-6 to TRBJ2-2, with D maybe TRBD2 (7 bases). The CDR3 totals 17 residues. Trimming took 4 bases from V and 0 from J, leaving 15 bases between them. Germline V CDR1 and CDR2: SGHVS, FNYEAQ. The CDR3 DNA follows: TGTGCCAGCAGCTCTCTGACGGGGGGCCCGAACACCGGGGAGCTGTTTTTT. It is translated as CASSSLTGGPNTGELFF.

This chain uses TRBV10-2 with TRBJ2-2, with D unresolved. V lost 8 bases to trimming and J lost 0 bases, with 7 bases between them. Germline-derived CDR1 and CDR2 are WSHSY and SAAADI. The CDR3 spans 13 residues. The CDR3 protein is CASVGTNTGELFF. Written as DNA, the CDR3 is TGCGCCAGCGTAGGGACGAACACCGGGGAGCTGTTTTTT.

The chain carries TRBV2 and TRBJ2-7; 7 nucleotides align to TRBD1. The CDR3 consists of 14 residues. V trimming: 6 bases; J trimming: 2 bases; junction bases outside the gene matches: 7. CDR1 and CDR2 from the germline V gene are SNHLY and FYNNEI. In DNA form, the CDR3 reads TGTGCCAGCAGCCCGAGGGGGCCGCCCTACGAGCAGTACTTC. Its protein is CASSPRGPPYEQYF.

J is TRBJ2-5 and V is TRBV18; a weak D match, TRBD1 (5 bases). This CDR3 has 14 residues. Germline V gene data show CDR1 as KGHSH and CDR2 as LQKENI. Trimming left V 3 bases short and J 1 base short, with 9 bases between. CDR3 amino acids: CASSPATAQETQYF. DNA of the CDR3: TGTGCCAGCTCACCGGCGACAGCCCAAGAGACCCAGTACTTC.

This clonotype was counted a few times. The rearrangement uses TRBV2 and TRBJ2-3; D ambiguous. CDR1 SNHLY and CDR2 FYNNEI come from the germline V gene. The germline V and J ends were trimmed by 7 bases and 2 bases, with 10 bases remaining between them. The CDR3 runs 13 residues. CDR3 nucleotides: TGTGCCAGCATAGGGATAAACACAGATACGCAGTATTTT. Its translation: CASIGINTDTQYF.

V usage is TRBV2 and J usage is TRBJ2-7; the D call may be TRBD1 or TRBD2 (5 bases each). The CDR3 is 15 amino acids. Deletions cut 9 bases from V and 4 bases from J, with 22 bases between. Germline lookup yields CDR1 SNHLY and CDR2 FYNNEI. CDR3 sequence reads: CASDTRAAGAYEQYF. The DNA of the CDR3 is TGTGCCAGTGATACACGGGCAGCCGGGGCGTACGAGCAGTACTTC. Full variable domain (remainder filled in from reference TRBV2 and TRBJ2-7): EPEVTQTPSHQVTQMGQEVILRCVPISNHLYFYWYRQILGQKVEFLVSFYNNEISEKSEIFDDQFSVERPDGSNFTLKIRSTKLEDSAMYFCASDTRAAGAYEQYFGPGTRLTVT.

In this sample, this clonotype turned up a few times. The chain has TRBV2 and TRBJ1-4; D may be TRBD1 (5 bases). Trimming stripped 4 bases from V and 2 bases from J, with 20 bases between. Germline CDR1 SNHLY, CDR2 FYNNEI. This CDR3 spans 18 amino acids. The CDR3 nucleotides read TGTGCCAGCAGTGTCGGCCCCGCAGGGTTTGGCACTAATGAAAAACTGTTTTTT. This translates into CASSVGPAGFGTNEKLFF.

The V and J genes are TRBV10-3 and TRBJ1-1; possible D gene TRBD1, 5 bases. Per the germline V gene, CDR1 is ENHRY and CDR2 is SYGVKD. Trimming pared 7 bases from V and 0 bases from J, leaving 18 bases between. This CDR3 has 16 amino acids. The CDR3 DNA reads TGTGCCATCACCAGAGACGACAAGGGGATGAACACTGAAGCTTTCTTT. Encoded protein: CAITRDDKGMNTEAFF.

This chain joins TRBV19 and TRBJ1-2, with 7 nucleotides matching TRBD1. Germline V gives CDR1 LNHDA, CDR2 SQIVND (reference sequence). Trimming took 3 bases from V and 7 from J; bases not matched to a gene: 14. There are 16 residues in the CDR3. DNA for the CDR3: TGTGCCAGTAGTATTCTAGCAGGACAGGCCGTATTTGGCTACACCTTC. The encoded protein is CASSILAGQAVFGYTF.

The rearrangement joins TRBV20-1 to TRBJ2-2, with 9 bases matching TRBD1. Looked up from germline, CDR1 is DFQATT and CDR2 is SNEGSKA (reference sequence). CDR3 length equals 15 residues. With V trimmed by 3 bases and J by 5 bases, 7 bases remained unmatched. CDR3 in amino acids: CSASPGQGLTGELFF. The DNA for the CDR3 is TGCAGTGCTAGCCCGGGACAGGGATTAACCGGGGAGCTGTTTTTT.

The chain links TRBV14 to TRBJ1-2; 9 positions match TRBD1. The CDR3 length is 16 residues. The germline CDR1 and CDR2 sequences are SGHDN and FVKESK. Trimming cost V 6 bases and J 4 bases; bases outside gene matches: 12. CDR3 residues: CASSHARDRALYGYTF. The CDR3 nucleotides read TGTGCCAGCAGTCATGCCCGGGACAGGGCCCTCTATGGCTACACCTTC. Based on the CDR3 plus reference TRBV14 and TRBJ1-2, the full variable domain is EAGVTQFPSHSVIEKGQTVTLRCDPISGHDNLYWYRRVMGKEIKFLLHFVKESKQDESGMPNNRFLAERTGGTYSTLKVQPAELEDSGVYFCASSHARDRALYGYTFGSGTRLTVV.

This clonotype was seen a handful of times. The rearrangement links TRBV7-9 to TRBJ2-3; the D call may be TRBD1 or TRBD2 (6 bases each). The CDR3 is made up of 12 amino acids. The V end lost 5 bases, the J end lost 10 bases, and 13 bases lay between the germline ends. Germline V gene sequence: CDR1 SEHNR, CDR2 FQNEAQ (reference sequence). CDR3 sequence reads: CASSPEGGAQYF. The CDR3 DNA reads TGTGCCAGCAGCCCAGAGGGGGGCGCGCAGTATTTT. Looking up the rest from reference TRBV7-9 and TRBJ2-3 gives the full variable domain: DTGVSQNPRHKITKRGQNVTFRCDPISEHNRLYWYRQTLGQGPEFLTYFQNEAQLEKSRLLSDRFSAERPKGSFSTLEIQRTEQGDSAMYLCASSPEGGAQYFGPGTRLTVL.

The chain combines TRBV11-2 with TRBJ2-7, with 7 bases that match TRBD1. Germline values: CDR1 SGHAT, CDR2 FQNNGV. Trimming removed 5 bases from V and 4 bases from J; junction bases left unmatched: 8. The length of the CDR3 is 14 residues. The CDR3, as DNA: TGTGCCAGCAGCGCGGACAGGACTTCGTACGAGCAGTACTTC. It encodes CASSADRTSYEQYF. The variable domain in full, completed from reference TRBV11-2 and TRBJ2-7, reads EAGVAQSPRYKIIEKRQSVAFWCNPISGHATLYWYQQILGQGPKLLIQFQNNGVVDDSQLPKDRFSAERLKGVDSTLKIQPAKLEDSAVYLCASSADRTSYEQYFGPGTRLTVT.

This rearrangement joins TRBV5-4 to TRBJ2-5; no reliable D call. Trimming took 0 bases from V and 2 from J, leaving 8 bases between them. CDR3 size: 14 residues. Per germline, CDR1 SGHNT and CDR2 YYREEE (reference sequence). CDR3 nucleotides: TGTGCCAGCAGCTTGGTGCAGACTCAAGAGACCCAGTACTTC. It specifies CASSLVQTQETQYF.